This T cell receptor (beta chain) stems from a study of blood T cells in healthy people across ages. Details on this clonotype: Its antigen is undetermined.

Regarding the study as a whole: With naive T cell percentage, TCR beta diversity showed a strong correlation. The authors considered diversity estimates from one million T cells to be underestimates.

Combining a sample-barcoded 5' primer with a J-beta primer mix, a second PCR ran for about 6 to 12 cycles. Via MiXCR, TCRdb re-called the 5' RACE reads, giving one row per CDR3 protein. This table has about 540,000 distinct CDR3 sequences, approximately 25% appearing once. The CDR3 is 12 amino acids. Germline CDR1 reads SGHKS; CDR2 reads YYEKEE (reference sequence). With 2 bases removed from V and 4 bases from J, the gap between germline ends came to 7 bases. The same sample was also studied in work on T cells of mothers and their children. Per that paper: A few healthy Caucasian mothers, along with their six children, were the donors.

This chain uses TRBV5-5 with TRBJ2-7; D not certain. Sequencing used blood. The receptor's source is a boy between 10 and 17 years old in good health. The CDR3: CASSLDWYEQYF. The CDR3 DNA reads as TGTGCCAGCAGCTTAGACTGGTACGAGCAGTACTTC.